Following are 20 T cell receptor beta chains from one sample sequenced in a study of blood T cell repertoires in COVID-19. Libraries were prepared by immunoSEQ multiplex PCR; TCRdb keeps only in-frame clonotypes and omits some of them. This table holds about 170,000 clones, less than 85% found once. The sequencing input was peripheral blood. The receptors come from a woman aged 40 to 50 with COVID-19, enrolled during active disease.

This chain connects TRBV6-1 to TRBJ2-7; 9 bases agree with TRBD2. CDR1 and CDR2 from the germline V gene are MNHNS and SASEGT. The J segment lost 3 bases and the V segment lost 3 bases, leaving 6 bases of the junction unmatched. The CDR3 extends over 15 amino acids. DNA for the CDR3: TGTGCCAGCAGTGATCCAGCGGGAGGTAACTACGAGCAGTACTTC. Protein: CASSDPAGGNYEQYF.

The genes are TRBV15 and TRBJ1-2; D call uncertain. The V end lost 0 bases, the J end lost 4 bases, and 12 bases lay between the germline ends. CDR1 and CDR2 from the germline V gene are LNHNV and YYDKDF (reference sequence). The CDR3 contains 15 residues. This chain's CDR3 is CATSREREGGYGYTF. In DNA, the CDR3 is TGTGCCACCAGCAGAGAAAGGGAAGGAGGCTATGGCTACACCTTC. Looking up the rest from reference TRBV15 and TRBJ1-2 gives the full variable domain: DAMVIQNPRYQVTQFGKPVTLSCSQTLNHNVMYWYQQKSSQAPKLLFHYYDKDFNNEADTPDNFQSRRPNTSFCFLDIRSPGLGDTAMYLCATSREREGGYGYTFGSGTRLTVV.

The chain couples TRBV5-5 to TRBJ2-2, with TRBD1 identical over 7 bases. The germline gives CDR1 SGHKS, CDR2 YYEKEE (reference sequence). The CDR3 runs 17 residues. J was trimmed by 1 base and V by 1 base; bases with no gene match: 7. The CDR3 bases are TGTGCCAGCAGCTTGCACCGGGACAGCCTGAACACCGGGGAGCTGTTTTTT. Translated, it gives CASSLHRDSLNTGELFF.

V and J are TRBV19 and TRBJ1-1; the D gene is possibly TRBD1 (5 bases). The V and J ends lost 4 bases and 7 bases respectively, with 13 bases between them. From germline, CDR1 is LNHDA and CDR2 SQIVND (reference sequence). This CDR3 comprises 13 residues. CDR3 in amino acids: CASSTSSGYEAFF. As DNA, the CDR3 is TGTGCCAGTAGTACTTCTTCAGGGTATGAAGCTTTCTTT.

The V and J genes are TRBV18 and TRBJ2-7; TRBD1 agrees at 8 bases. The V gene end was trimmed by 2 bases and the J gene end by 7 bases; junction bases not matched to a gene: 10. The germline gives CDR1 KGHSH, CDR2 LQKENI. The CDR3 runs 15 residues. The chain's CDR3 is CASSPSRQGNGEQYF. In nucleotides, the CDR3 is TGTGCCAGCTCACCATCGCGACAGGGGAACGGGGAGCAGTACTTC.

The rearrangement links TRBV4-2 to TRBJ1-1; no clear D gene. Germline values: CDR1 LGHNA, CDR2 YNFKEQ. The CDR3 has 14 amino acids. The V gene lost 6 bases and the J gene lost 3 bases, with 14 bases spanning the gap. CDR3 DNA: TGTGCCAGCAGTTCCGGTAGCGGGCACACTGAAGCTTTCTTT. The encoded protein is CASSSGSGHTEAFF.

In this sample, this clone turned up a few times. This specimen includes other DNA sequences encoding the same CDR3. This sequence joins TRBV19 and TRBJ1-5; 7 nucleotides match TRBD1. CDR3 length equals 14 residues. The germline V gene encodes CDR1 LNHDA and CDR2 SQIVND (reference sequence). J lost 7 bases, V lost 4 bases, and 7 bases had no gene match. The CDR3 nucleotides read TGTGCCAGTAGTAGACAGGGTTTAGGGCAGCCCCAGCATTTT. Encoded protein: CASSRQGLGQPQHF.

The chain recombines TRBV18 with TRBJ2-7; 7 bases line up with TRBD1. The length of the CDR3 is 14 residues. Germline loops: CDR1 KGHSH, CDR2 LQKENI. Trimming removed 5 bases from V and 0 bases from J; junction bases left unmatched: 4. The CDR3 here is CASSATGSSYEQYF. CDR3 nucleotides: TGTGCCAGCTCAGCGACAGGGAGCTCCTACGAGCAGTACTTC.

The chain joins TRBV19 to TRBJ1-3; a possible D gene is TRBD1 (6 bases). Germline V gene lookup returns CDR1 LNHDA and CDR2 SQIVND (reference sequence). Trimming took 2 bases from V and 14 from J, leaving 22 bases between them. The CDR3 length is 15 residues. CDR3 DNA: TGTGCCAGTAGTATACCTGGACAGCGTGATCCAAAGGTATATTTT. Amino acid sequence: CASSIPGQRDPKVYF.

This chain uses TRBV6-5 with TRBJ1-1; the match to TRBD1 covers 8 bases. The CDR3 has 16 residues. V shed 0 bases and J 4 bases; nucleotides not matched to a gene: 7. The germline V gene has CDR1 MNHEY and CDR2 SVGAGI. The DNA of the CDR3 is TGTGCCAGCAGTTACTCGGGGCAGGGGGCGTCCACTGAAGCTTTCTTT. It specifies CASSYSGQGASTEAFF.

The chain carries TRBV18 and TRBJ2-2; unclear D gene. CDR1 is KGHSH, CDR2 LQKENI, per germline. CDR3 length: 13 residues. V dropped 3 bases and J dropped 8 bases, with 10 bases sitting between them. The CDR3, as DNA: TGTGCCAGCTCACCGAAGCTTGAAGGGGAGCTGTTTTTT. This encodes CASSPKLEGELFF.

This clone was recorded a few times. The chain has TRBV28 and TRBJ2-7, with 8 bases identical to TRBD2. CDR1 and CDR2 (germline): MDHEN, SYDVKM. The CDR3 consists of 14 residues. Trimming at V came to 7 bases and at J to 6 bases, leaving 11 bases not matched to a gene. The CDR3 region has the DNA TGTGCCAGCAAATCTGGGACTAGTTCGTTCGAGCAGTACTTC. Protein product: CASKSGTSSFEQYF. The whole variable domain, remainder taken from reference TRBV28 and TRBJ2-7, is DVKVTQSSRYLVKRTGEKVFLECVQDMDHENMFWYRQDPGLGLRLIYFSYDVKMKEKGDIPEGYSVSREKKERFSLILESASTNQTSMYLCASKSGTSSFEQYFGPGTRLTVT.

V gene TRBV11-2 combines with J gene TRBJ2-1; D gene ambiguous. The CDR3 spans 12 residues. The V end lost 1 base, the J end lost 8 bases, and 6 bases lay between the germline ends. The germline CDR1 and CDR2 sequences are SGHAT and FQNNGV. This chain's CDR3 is CASSLAKYEQFF. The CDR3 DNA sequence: TGTGCCAGCAGCTTAGCAAAATATGAGCAGTTCTTC.

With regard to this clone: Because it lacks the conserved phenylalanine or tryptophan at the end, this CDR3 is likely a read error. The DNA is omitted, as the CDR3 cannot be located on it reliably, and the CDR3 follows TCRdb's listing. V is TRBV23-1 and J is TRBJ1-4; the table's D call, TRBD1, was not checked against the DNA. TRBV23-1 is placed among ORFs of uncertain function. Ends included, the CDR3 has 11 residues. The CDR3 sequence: CASRQRDRARP.

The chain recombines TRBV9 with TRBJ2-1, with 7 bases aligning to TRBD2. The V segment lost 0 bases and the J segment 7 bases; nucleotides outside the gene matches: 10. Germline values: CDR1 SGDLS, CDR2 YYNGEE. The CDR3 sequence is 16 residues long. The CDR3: CASSVDAGGRWNEQFF. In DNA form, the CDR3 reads TGTGCCAGCAGCGTAGATGCCGGGGGGAGGTGGAATGAGCAGTTCTTC.

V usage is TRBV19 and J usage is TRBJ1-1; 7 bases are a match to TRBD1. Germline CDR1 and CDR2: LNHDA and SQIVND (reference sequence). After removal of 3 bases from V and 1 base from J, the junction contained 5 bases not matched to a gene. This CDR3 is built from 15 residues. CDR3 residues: CASSIGTATNTEAFF. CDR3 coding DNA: TGTGCCAGTAGTATCGGGACAGCCACGAACACTGAAGCTTTCTTT.

The CDR3 DNA is TGTGCCAGCAGCCAAGTAGAGCTTGGAAACACCATATATTTT. Residues: CASSQVELGNTIYF. The gene calls are TRBV4-2 and TRBJ1-3; D unresolved. Trimming left V 1 base short and J 3 bases short, with 7 bases between. The CDR3 has 14 residues. CDR1 and CDR2 from the germline V gene are LGHNA and YNFKEQ.

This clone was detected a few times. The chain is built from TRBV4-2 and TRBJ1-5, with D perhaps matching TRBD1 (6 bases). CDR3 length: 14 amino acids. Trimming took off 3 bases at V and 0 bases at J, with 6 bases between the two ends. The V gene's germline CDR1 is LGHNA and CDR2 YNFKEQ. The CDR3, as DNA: TGTGCCAGCAGCCAGGACAGTAGCAATCAGCCCCAGCATTTT. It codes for CASSQDSSNQPQHF.

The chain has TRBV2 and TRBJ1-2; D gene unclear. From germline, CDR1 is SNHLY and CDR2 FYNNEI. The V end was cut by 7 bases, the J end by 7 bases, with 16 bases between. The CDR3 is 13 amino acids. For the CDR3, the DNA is TGTGCCAGCAACGCCTACTCGTATTTTGGCTACACCTTC. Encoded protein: CASNAYSYFGYTF.

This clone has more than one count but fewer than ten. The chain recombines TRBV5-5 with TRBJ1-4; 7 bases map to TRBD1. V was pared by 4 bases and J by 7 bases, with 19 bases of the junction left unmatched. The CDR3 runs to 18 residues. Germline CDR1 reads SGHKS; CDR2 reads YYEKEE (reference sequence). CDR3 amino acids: CASSPLSTGLSPGEKLFF. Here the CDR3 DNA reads TGTGCCAGCAGCCCCCTTTCGACAGGGTTGTCTCCTGGTGAAAAACTGTTTTTT. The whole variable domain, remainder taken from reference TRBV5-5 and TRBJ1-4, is DAGVTQSPTHLIKTRGQQVTLRCSPISGHKSVSWYQQVLGQGPQFIFQYYEKEERGRGNFPDRFSARQFPNYSSELNVNALLLGDSALYLCASSPLSTGLSPGEKLFFGSGTQLSVL.